Listed here are 7 T cell receptor beta chains from one sample, sequenced in a study of blood T cell repertoires in COVID-19. TCRdb keeps only in-frame clones here, not all; method: immunoSEQ multiplex PCR. The sample contains over 90,000 clones, around 84% of which appear only once. Sequencing used peripheral blood. These receptors were obtained from a man aged 50 to 59 with active or convalescent COVID-19.

The chain carries TRBV30 and TRBJ1-2, with D possibly being TRBD1 (6 bases). Trimming removed 2 bases at V and 8 bases at J, with 15 bases between. Germline-derived CDR1 and CDR2 are GTSNPN and SVGIG (reference sequence). The CDR3 totals 13 residues. CDR3 region: CAWSRAGTKGYTF. The CDR3 coding sequence is TGTGCCTGGAGTAGGGCAGGGACAAAAGGCTACACCTTC.

The chain joins TRBV3-1 (or the pseudogene TRBV3-2) to TRBJ2-7, with TRBD1 as a possible D gene (5 bases). Trimming pared 1 base from V and 1 base from J, leaving 8 bases between. The CDR3 runs 14 residues. Germline values: CDR1 LGHDT, CDR2 YNNKEL (reference sequence). As DNA, the CDR3 is TGTGCCAGCAGCCAAGCGGACACTTCCTACGAGCAGTACTTC. Amino acid sequence: CASSQADTSYEQYF.

This chain connects TRBV14 to TRBJ2-1, with a tentative D call TRBD2 (5 bases). Germline V CDR1 and CDR2: SGHDN, FVKESK. This CDR3 contains 16 residues. V dropped 0 bases and J dropped 1 base, with 10 bases sitting between them. CDR3 DNA: TGTGCCAGCAGCCAAGAAGAGAGGGTGTCCTACAATGAGCAGTTCTTC. Its translation: CASSQEERVSYNEQFF. Filled out from reference TRBV14 and TRBJ2-1, the complete variable domain reads EAGVTQFPSHSVIEKGQTVTLRCDPISGHDNLYWYRRVMGKEIKFLLHFVKESKQDESGMPNNRFLAERTGGTYSTLKVQPAELEDSGVYFCASSQEERVSYNEQFFGPGTRLTVL.

The J gene is TRBJ2-7, the V gene TRBV28; 7 bases map to TRBD2. Germline values: CDR1 MDHEN, CDR2 SYDVKM. The J segment lost 2 bases and the V segment lost 8 bases, leaving 3 bases of the junction unmatched. This CDR3 is built from 12 residues. CDR3 sequence (DNA): TGTGCCAGCGGGGGGGTGACCTACGAGCAGTACTTC. It yields the protein CASGGVTYEQYF.

This chain joins TRBV5-1 and TRBJ2-5, with TRBD2 matching 11 bases. Germline V lookup: CDR1 SGHRS, CDR2 YFSETQ. The V segment lost 4 bases and the J segment 5 bases; nucleotides outside the gene matches: 4. The CDR3 totals 14 residues. CDR3 loop: CASSTGLAEETQYF. The CDR3 coding sequence is TGCGCCAGCAGCACGGGACTAGCGGAGGAGACCCAGTACTTC.

The chain uses TRBV29-1 and TRBJ2-3, with 10 nucleotides matching TRBD2. Germline V lookup: CDR1 SQVTM, CDR2 ANQGSEA. The CDR3 has 13 residues. J lost 1 base, V lost 6 bases, and 1 base had no gene match. The CDR3 DNA reads as TGCAGCGTAGGGACTAGCGGCACAGATACGCAGTATTTT. It encodes CSVGTSGTDTQYF.

This clone appeared a single time. The rearrangement links TRBV21-1 to TRBJ1-1. TRBV21-1 is listed as a pseudogene. This CDR3 contains 15 residues. The CDR3 protein is CASSKKNPSEDDAFF. CDR3 DNA sequence: TGTGCCAGCAGCAAAAAAAATCCATCGGAGGACGATGCTTTCTTT.